The clone carrying this T cell receptor (beta chain) was seen many times. This specimen comes from a study of human T cells and chemical hapten exposure. From the RACE reads, TCRdb called clonotypes with MiXCR, one entry per CDR3 protein. The sample has tens of thousands of distinct CDR3 sequences, around 10% seen once. The V end lost 1 base, the J end lost 3 bases, and 15 bases lay between the germline ends. This CDR3 has 16 residues. Germline V gene lookup returns CDR1 PRHDT and CDR2 FYEKMQ (reference sequence). Time point denoted: patch test 3, about 24 weeks after DPC sensitization. As for treatment: therapeutic diphenylcyclopropenone sensitization with weekly scalp DPC.

This sequence originates from a woman in her 50s with alopecia areata. Some clones in this sample may be carry-over from other donors' samples. The sequencing used whole blood, collected in connection with sensitization to the hapten diphenylcyclopropenone (DPC). The V gene is TRBV13, the J gene TRBJ1-2; weak D call: TRBD1 (5 bases). The CDR3 sequence: CASSLDRLWGDYGYTF. Here the CDR3 DNA reads TGTGCCAGCAGCTTAGACCGCCTGTGGGGGGACTATGGCTACACCTTC.